The 4 T cell receptor beta chains presented below share a single source sample, sequenced in a study of glioma-infiltrating T cells after dendritic cell vaccination (dated by TCRdb to the mid-2010s). The library was made by the immunoSEQ multiplex PCR assay. TCRdb took over this immuneACCESS table, retaining in-frame rearrangements with V and J assigned. Such tables are incomplete; in checked studies, under half of the missing clones stem from an unresolved V gene, and the remainder is unexplained. In all, the sample holds more than 85,000 clones, and about 85% of those were seen once. Just under 3% of the sample goes to the ten largest clones. The sequencing used blood, collected before dendritic cell vaccination. Source of these receptors: a human donor with glioblastoma.

J is TRBJ2-4 and V is TRBV19; 7 nucleotides match TRBD2. The CDR3 loop spans 12 amino acids. The germline gives CDR1 LNHDA, CDR2 SQIVND (reference sequence). V was pared by 3 bases and J by 7 bases, with 0 bases of the junction left unmatched. CDR3 amino acids: CASSIGGNIQYF. As DNA, the CDR3 is TGTGCCAGTAGTATCGGGGGGAACATTCAGTACTTC.

The CDR3 loop reads CASSERTGGKETQYF. The CDR3 DNA reads TGTGCCAGCAGTGAACGGACAGGGGGTAAAGAGACCCAGTACTTC. The V and J genes are TRBV2 and TRBJ2-5; 10 bases fit TRBD1. This CDR3 has 15 amino acids. Germline V gene lookup returns CDR1 SNHLY and CDR2 FYNNEI. V lost 2 bases, J lost 3 bases, and 3 bases stayed unmatched.

The chain joins TRBV5-1 to TRBJ1-4; 7 bases are a match to TRBD1. In germline, CDR1 is SGHRS, CDR2 YFSETQ. The CDR3 is made up of 17 amino acids. The junction had 13 bases not matched to a gene; V was cut back by 4 bases and J by 4 bases. CDR3 sequence: CASSPQTGNPDNEKLFF. CDR3 nucleotide sequence: TGCGCCAGCAGCCCCCAGACAGGGAATCCAGATAATGAAAAACTGTTTTTT.

The rearrangement uses TRBV7-9 and TRBJ2-7; 10 bases agree with TRBD2. The V segment lost 5 bases and the J segment 6 bases; nucleotides outside the gene matches: 7. The CDR3 has 14 amino acids. Germline V lookup: CDR1 SEHNR, CDR2 FQNEAQ (reference sequence). CDR3 loop: CASSPGTSDFEQYF. CDR3 nucleotides: TGTGCCAGCAGCCCCGGGACTAGCGATTTCGAGCAGTACTTC.